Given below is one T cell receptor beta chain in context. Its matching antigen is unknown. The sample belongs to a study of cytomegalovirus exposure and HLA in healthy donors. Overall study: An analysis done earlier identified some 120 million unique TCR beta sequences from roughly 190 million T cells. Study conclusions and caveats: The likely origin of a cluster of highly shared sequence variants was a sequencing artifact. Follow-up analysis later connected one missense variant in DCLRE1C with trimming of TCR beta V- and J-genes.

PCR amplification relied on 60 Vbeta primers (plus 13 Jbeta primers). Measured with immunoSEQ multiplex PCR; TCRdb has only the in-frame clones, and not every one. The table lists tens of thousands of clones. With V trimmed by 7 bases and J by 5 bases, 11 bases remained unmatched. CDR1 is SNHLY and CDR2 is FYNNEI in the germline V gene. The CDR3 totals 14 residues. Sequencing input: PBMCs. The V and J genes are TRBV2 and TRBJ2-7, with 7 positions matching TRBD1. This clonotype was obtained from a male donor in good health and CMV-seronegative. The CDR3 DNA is TGTGCCAGCACCCCTCCGGGACAGACGCACGAGCAGTACTTC. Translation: CASTPPGQTHEQYF.